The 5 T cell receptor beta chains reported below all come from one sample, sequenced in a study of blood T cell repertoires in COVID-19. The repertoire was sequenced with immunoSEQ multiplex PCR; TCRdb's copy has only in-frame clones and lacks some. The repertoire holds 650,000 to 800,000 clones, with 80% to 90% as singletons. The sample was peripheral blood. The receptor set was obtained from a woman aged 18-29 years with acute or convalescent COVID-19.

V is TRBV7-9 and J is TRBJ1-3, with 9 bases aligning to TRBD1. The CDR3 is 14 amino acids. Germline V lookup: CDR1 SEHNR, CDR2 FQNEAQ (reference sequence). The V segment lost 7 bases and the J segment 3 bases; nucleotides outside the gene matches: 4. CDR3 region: CASKTGGIGNTIYF. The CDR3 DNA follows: TGTGCCAGCAAGACAGGGGGTATTGGAAACACCATATATTTT.

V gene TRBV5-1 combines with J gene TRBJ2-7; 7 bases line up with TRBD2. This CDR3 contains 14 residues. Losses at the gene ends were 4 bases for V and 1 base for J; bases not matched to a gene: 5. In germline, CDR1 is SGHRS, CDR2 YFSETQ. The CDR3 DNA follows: TGCGCCAGCAGCCCCGGGGGGACTTCCTACGAGCAGTACTTC. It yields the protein CASSPGGTSYEQYF.

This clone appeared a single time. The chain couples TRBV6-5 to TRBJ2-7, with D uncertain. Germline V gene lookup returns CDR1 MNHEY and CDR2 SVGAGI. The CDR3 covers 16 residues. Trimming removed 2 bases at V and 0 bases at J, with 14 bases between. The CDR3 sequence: CASSYTSLGISYEQYF. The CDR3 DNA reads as TGTGCCAGCAGTTACACGAGTCTGGGCATCTCCTACGAGCAGTACTTC.

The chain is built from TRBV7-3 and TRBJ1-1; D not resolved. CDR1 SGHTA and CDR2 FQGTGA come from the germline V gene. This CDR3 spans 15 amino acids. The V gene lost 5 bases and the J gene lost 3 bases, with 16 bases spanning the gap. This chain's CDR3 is CASSPRGMSDTEAFF. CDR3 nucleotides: TGTGCCAGCAGCCCCCGCGGGATGAGTGACACTGAAGCTTTCTTT.

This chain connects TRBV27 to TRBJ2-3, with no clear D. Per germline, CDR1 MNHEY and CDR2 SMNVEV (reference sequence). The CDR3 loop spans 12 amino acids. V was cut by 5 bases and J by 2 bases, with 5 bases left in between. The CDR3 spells CASSTYTDTQYF. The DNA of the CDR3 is TGTGCCAGCAGTACCTACACAGATACGCAGTATTTT.